One and the same sample provided the 28 T cell receptor beta chains below, sequenced in a study of shared clonotypes between healthy human individuals. Only in-frame clones appear in the TCRdb table, and some are missing; sequencing was by immunoSEQ multiplex PCR. The table includes hundreds of thousands of clones, over 90% detected once. CD8 cells classed as naive were CD45RO-negative and positively selected for CCR7, excluding terminally differentiated effector memory CD45RA+ cells. Sequences were obtained from naive CD8+ T cells sorted from blood. Receptors originate from a man under 40 in good health.

This clone was found once. The chain is built from TRBV9 and TRBJ1-2; D not certain. Germline V gene sequence: CDR1 SGDLS, CDR2 YYNGEE. This CDR3 comprises 12 residues. V was cut by 2 bases and J by 8 bases, with 10 bases left in between. CDR3 loop: CASSVPPEGYTF. Here the CDR3 DNA reads TGTGCCAGCAGCGTCCCCCCCGAGGGCTACACCTTC. Complete variable domain (other parts from reference TRBV9 and TRBJ1-2): DSGVTQTPKHLITATGQRVTLRCSPRSGDLSVYWYQQSLDQGLQFLIQYYNGEERAKGNILERFSAQQFPDLHSELNLSSLELGDSALYFCASSVPPEGYTFGSGTRLTVV.

J is TRBJ2-1 and V is TRBV27; TRBD2 is a possible D gene (6 bases). Trimming left V 4 bases short and J 6 bases short, with 16 bases between. CDR1 MNHEY and CDR2 SMNVEV come from the germline V gene (reference sequence). CDR3 size: 15 residues. CDR3 in DNA: TGTGCCAGCAGTTCCCTAGCGTTTGTGGGCAATGAGCAGTTCTTC. It translates to CASSSLAFVGNEQFF.

This clone was seen only once. The chain is built from TRBV27 and TRBJ2-7; 7 nucleotides match TRBD2. Germline-derived CDR1 and CDR2 are MNHEY and SMNVEV (reference sequence). The V and J ends lost 6 bases and 11 bases, in that order; junction bases with no gene match: 16. This CDR3 contains 14 residues. The CDR3 loop reads CASSPAGELRGEYF. The DNA for the CDR3 is TGTGCCAGCAGCCCGGCGGGGGAACTACGAGGGGAGTACTTC.

This clone came up once. The chain recombines TRBV28 with TRBJ1-5; weak D call: TRBD1 (6 bases). This CDR3 is built from 15 residues. Germline lookup yields CDR1 MDHEN and CDR2 SYDVKM. V shed 3 bases and J shed 4 bases, with 13 bases lying between them. CDR3 protein: CASSLGGFLNQPQHF. The CDR3 DNA reads as TGTGCCAGCAGTTTGGGGGGCTTCTTAAATCAGCCCCAGCATTTT. The variable domain in full, with the rest retrieved from reference TRBV28 and TRBJ1-5, is DVKVTQSSRYLVKRTGEKVFLECVQDMDHENMFWYRQDPGLGLRLIYFSYDVKMKEKGDIPEGYSVSREKKERFSLILESASTNQTSMYLCASSLGGFLNQPQHFGDGTRLSIL.

J is TRBJ2-2 and V is TRBV5-1; D uncertain. The CDR3 has 14 residues. The V end was cut by 0 bases, the J end by 4 bases, with 7 bases between. Germline V lookup: CDR1 SGHRS, CDR2 YFSETQ. The CDR3 reads CASSLAFGTGELFF. For the CDR3, the DNA is TGCGCCAGCAGCTTGGCCTTTGGCACCGGGGAGCTGTTTTTT.

The chain is built from TRBV27 and TRBJ1-2; TRBD1 might be the D (6 bases). Trimming removed 3 bases from V and 8 bases from J, with 16 bases in between. The germline CDR1 and CDR2 sequences are MNHEY and SMNVEV (reference sequence). The CDR3 consists of 14 residues. In DNA form, the CDR3 reads TGTGCCAGCAGTTTTAGTATTTCAGGGGTCGGCTACACCTTC. Protein sequence: CASSFSISGVGYTF.

This chain connects TRBV7-6 to TRBJ2-2; D could derive from TRBD1 or TRBD2 (5 bases each). This CDR3 contains 14 residues. CDR1 is SGHVS and CDR2 is FNYEAQ in the germline V gene. Trimming shortened V by 1 base and J by 9 bases, and 12 bases separated the two germline ends. The CDR3, as DNA: TGTGCCAGCAGCTTAGAGGTTGGGGGACGGGAGCTGTTTTTT. Encoded protein: CASSLEVGGRELFF.

Regarding this clone: This sample also contains other DNA sequences that code for the same CDR3. V usage is TRBV6-5 and J usage is TRBJ2-2, with no clear D. The CDR3 has 14 residues. With 0 bases removed from V and 5 bases from J, the gap between germline ends came to 7 bases. From germline, CDR1 is MNHEY and CDR2 SVGAGI. The CDR3 nucleotides are TGTGCCAGCAGTTACTCTGGGGTTACCGGGGAGCTGTTTTTT. Amino acids: CASSYSGVTGELFF.

This chain links TRBV29-1 with TRBJ2-2; 12 bases are a match to TRBD2. The germline gives CDR1 SQVTM, CDR2 ANQGSEA. Trimming at V came to 6 bases and at J to 1 base, leaving 3 bases not matched to a gene. The CDR3 contains 15 residues. The CDR3, as DNA: TGCAGCGTACCACTAGCGGGAGGGAACACCGGGGAGCTGTTTTTT. This sequence encodes CSVPLAGGNTGELFF.

This rearrangement joins TRBV5-1 to TRBJ1-1; D is possibly TRBD1 (6 bases). The CDR3 sequence is 15 residues long. Germline V gives CDR1 SGHRS, CDR2 YFSETQ. Deletions cut 0 bases from V and 4 bases from J, with 13 bases between. The CDR3 is CASSLDGGAGTEAFF. Written as DNA, the CDR3 is TGCGCCAGCAGCTTGGATGGGGGCGCGGGCACTGAAGCTTTCTTT.

The chain recombines TRBV9 with TRBJ1-1, with D possibly matching TRBD1 (5 bases). The ends were cut back, 2 bases at V and 5 bases at J, with 16 bases in the middle. CDR1 is SGDLS and CDR2 is YYNGEE in the germline V gene. The CDR3 contains 15 residues. The CDR3 reads CASSVRGAPETEAFF. CDR3 nucleotide sequence: TGTGCCAGCAGCGTTAGAGGGGCACCTGAAACTGAAGCTTTCTTT.

V usage is TRBV7-9 and J usage is TRBJ1-4; D may be TRBD1 (6 bases). V lost 5 bases to trimming and J lost 4 bases, with 14 bases between them. The CDR3 is 15 residues long. Per the germline V gene, CDR1 is SEHNR and CDR2 is FQNEAQ (reference sequence). This CDR3 is CASSEAQGLNEKLFF. The CDR3 DNA reads TGTGCCAGCAGCGAGGCGCAGGGGCTTAATGAAAAACTGTTTTTT.

The rearrangement links TRBV7-9 to TRBJ2-7, with unresolved D. The CDR3 is 14 residues long. Germline V CDR1 and CDR2: SEHNR, FQNEAQ (reference sequence). The V and J ends lost 5 bases and 2 bases respectively, with 13 bases between them. CDR3 DNA sequence: TGTGCCAGCAGCATGTTTGACGGGCCCTACGAGCAGTACTTC. It codes for CASSMFDGPYEQYF.

This clone came up once. The chain is built from TRBV27 and TRBJ1-5; D gene ambiguous. The V end was cut by 3 bases, the J end by 0 bases, with 9 bases between. The germline gives CDR1 MNHEY, CDR2 SMNVEV (reference sequence). CDR3 length: 15 residues. As DNA, the CDR3 is TGTGCCAGCAGTTTGGTCCCCGCTAGCAATCAGCCCCAGCATTTT. Translating it yields CASSLVPASNQPQHF.

The chain combines TRBV7-9 with TRBJ2-7, with TRBD2 matching 8 bases. The CDR3 runs to 19 residues. Germline V gene lookup returns CDR1 SEHNR and CDR2 FQNEAQ (reference sequence). After removal of 0 bases from V and 0 bases from J, the junction contained 13 bases not matched to a gene. This CDR3 is CASSLAPSEGLVSSYEQYF. In DNA form, the CDR3 reads TGTGCCAGCAGCTTAGCGCCCTCTGAGGGACTAGTGAGCTCCTACGAGCAGTACTTC. Looking up the rest from reference TRBV7-9 and TRBJ2-7 gives the full variable domain: DTGVSQNPRHKITKRGQNVTFRCDPISEHNRLYWYRQTLGQGPEFLTYFQNEAQLEKSRLLSDRFSAERPKGSFSTLEIQRTEQGDSAMYLCASSLAPSEGLVSSYEQYFGPGTRLTVT.

The chain is built from TRBV6-1 and TRBJ1-1; tentatively, D is TRBD1 (5 bases). This CDR3 has 15 amino acids. Germline assignment: CDR1 MNHNS and CDR2 SASEGT. Trimming shortened V by 5 bases and J by 4 bases, and 17 bases separated the two germline ends. The CDR3 coding sequence is TGTGCCAGCAGTCTCAACCAGGGTCGGTCCACTGAAGCTTTCTTT. This gives the protein CASSLNQGRSTEAFF.

This clone was seen a few times. The V gene is TRBV6-6, the J gene TRBJ2-2; perhaps TRBD2 as D (6 bases). The CDR3 extends over 16 amino acids. Looked up from germline, CDR1 is MNHNY and CDR2 is SVGAGI (reference sequence). V shed 7 bases and J shed 4 bases, with 19 bases lying between them. The DNA for the CDR3 is TGTGCCAGCAACCCTTTCGGGGGAGAGGGCACCGGGGAGCTGTTTTTT. It encodes CASNPFGGEGTGELFF.

The rearrangement joins TRBV9 to TRBJ1-3, with D unclear. The CDR3 has 14 amino acids. Germline V gives CDR1 SGDLS, CDR2 YYNGEE. V was pared by 0 bases and J by 0 bases, with 4 bases between. The CDR3 coding sequence is TGTGCCAGCAGCGTAGCTGACTCTGGAAACACCATATATTTT. This gives the protein CASSVADSGNTIYF.

V gene TRBV7-9 combines with J gene TRBJ2-7, with 8 bases lining up with TRBD2. Per germline, CDR1 SEHNR and CDR2 FQNEAQ (reference sequence). The CDR3 has 13 residues. After removal of 10 bases from V and 3 bases from J, the junction contained 8 bases not matched to a gene. Written as DNA, the CDR3 is TGTGCCACAACTAGCGGTACCTACTACGAGCAGTACTTC. Its protein is CATTSGTYYEQYF.

This chain joins TRBV2 and TRBJ1-4; D gene unclear. V was trimmed by 3 bases and J by 6 bases, leaving 8 bases between them. CDR1 and CDR2 (germline): SNHLY, FYNNEI. The CDR3 sequence is 13 residues long. The CDR3 DNA reads as TGTGCCAGCAGTGACCCCGGGTATGAAAAACTGTTTTTT. It is translated as CASSDPGYEKLFF.

The V gene is TRBV29-1, the J gene TRBJ1-2; possibly TRBD1 for D (5 bases). V shed 4 bases and J shed 3 bases, with 15 bases lying between them. CDR1 is SQVTM, CDR2 ANQGSEA, per germline. The CDR3 runs 14 residues. This chain's CDR3 is CSVVGAEVDYGYTF. The CDR3 DNA is TGCAGCGTTGTTGGGGCGGAGGTGGACTATGGCTACACCTTC. Full variable domain (rest looked up from reference TRBV29-1 and TRBJ1-2): SAVISQKPSRDICQRGTSLTIQCQVDSQVTMMFWYRQQPGQSLTLIATANQGSEATYESGFVIDKFPISRPNLTFSTLTVSNMSPEDSSIYLCSVVGAEVDYGYTFGSGTRLTVV.

The gene calls are TRBV7-2 and TRBJ2-1; 8 bases are a match to TRBD2. Losses at the gene ends were 1 base for V and 8 bases for J; bases not matched to a gene: 13. Per germline, CDR1 SGHTA and CDR2 FQGNSA. The CDR3 length is 17 residues. The CDR3 protein is CASSLDWRGGLADEQFF. CDR3 nucleotide sequence: TGTGCCAGCAGCTTAGATTGGCGGGGAGGACTAGCCGATGAGCAGTTCTTC.

The V gene is TRBV28, the J gene TRBJ1-5, with 9 bases matching TRBD1. The CDR3 covers 16 residues. In germline, CDR1 is MDHEN, CDR2 SYDVKM. After removal of 2 bases from V and 0 bases from J, the junction contained 2 bases not matched to a gene. The CDR3 region is CASSLPGQGSNQPQHF. CDR3 nucleotides: TGTGCCAGCAGTTTACCGGGACAGGGTAGCAATCAGCCCCAGCATTTT.

The rearrangement links TRBV5-1 to TRBJ1-2; D unresolved. Germline CDR1 is SGHRS and CDR2 is YFSETQ. The CDR3 is 16 residues long. Between the trimmed V and J ends, which lost 4 bases and 5 bases, there was a span of 21 bases. This CDR3 reads CASSTDPGAPTYGYTF. CDR3 coding DNA: TGCGCCAGCAGCACAGATCCAGGAGCCCCCACTTATGGCTACACCTTC.

CDR3 nucleotides: TGTGCCAGCAGCTTGGGGGGAACTGGTAATGAGCAGTTCTTC. Translation gives CASSLGGTGNEQFF. The chain joins TRBV6-1 to TRBJ2-1, with TRBD2 as a possible D gene (6 bases). The CDR3 covers 14 residues. V was cut by 6 bases and J by 7 bases, with 16 bases left in between. CDR1 MNHNS and CDR2 SASEGT come from the germline V gene.

Of note for this clone: One end of the junction is discordant with germline, which a read error may explain. The chain employs TRBV29-1 and TRBJ1-4; D gene uncertain. Germline assignment: CDR1 SQVTM and CDR2 ANQGSEA. This CDR3 comprises 11 residues. The CDR3, as DNA: TGCAGCGTAAGGAGTAGGGAAATACTGTTTTTT. Residues: CSVRSREILFF. Full variable domain (remainder filled in from reference TRBV29-1 and TRBJ1-4): SAVISQKPSRDICQRGTSLTIQCQVDSQVTMMFWYRQQPGQSLTLIATANQGSEATYESGFVIDKFPISRPNLTFSTLTVSNMSPEDSSIYLCSVRSREILFFGSGTQLSVL.

This clone showed up just once. The gene calls are TRBV19 and TRBJ2-1; a possible D gene is TRBD1 (6 bases). CDR1 and CDR2 (germline): LNHDA, SQIVND (reference sequence). The V end lost 7 bases, the J end lost 2 bases, and 18 bases lay between the germline ends. This CDR3 is built from 16 residues. CDR3 region: CASTSGQQPPYNEQFF. The CDR3 bases are TGTGCCAGTACCTCAGGACAGCAACCCCCCTACAATGAGCAGTTCTTC.

The rearrangement joins TRBV14 to TRBJ2-7; 7 bases line up with TRBD2. Germline V gene lookup returns CDR1 SGHDN and CDR2 FVKESK. The CDR3 has 14 amino acids. V shed 2 bases and J 6 bases; nucleotides not matched to a gene: 7. The DNA of the CDR3 is TGTGCCAGCAGCCAATTGGCGGGAGCGGGCGAGCAGTACTTC. This sequence encodes CASSQLAGAGEQYF.